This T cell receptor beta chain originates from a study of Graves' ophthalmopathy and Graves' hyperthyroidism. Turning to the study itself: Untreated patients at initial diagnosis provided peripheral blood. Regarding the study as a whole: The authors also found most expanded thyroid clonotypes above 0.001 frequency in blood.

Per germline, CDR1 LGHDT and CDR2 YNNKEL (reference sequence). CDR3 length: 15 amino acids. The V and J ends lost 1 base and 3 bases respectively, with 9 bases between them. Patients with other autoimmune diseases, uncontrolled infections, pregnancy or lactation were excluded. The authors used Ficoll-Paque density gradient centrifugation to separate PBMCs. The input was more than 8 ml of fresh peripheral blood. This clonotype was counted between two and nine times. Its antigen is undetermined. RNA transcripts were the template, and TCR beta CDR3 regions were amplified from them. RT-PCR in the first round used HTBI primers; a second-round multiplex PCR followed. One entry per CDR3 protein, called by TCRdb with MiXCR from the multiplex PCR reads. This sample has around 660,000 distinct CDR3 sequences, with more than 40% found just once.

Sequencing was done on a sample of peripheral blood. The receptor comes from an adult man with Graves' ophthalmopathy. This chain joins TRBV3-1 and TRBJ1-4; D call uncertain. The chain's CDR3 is CASSQVRLSNEKLFF. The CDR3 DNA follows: TGTGCCAGCAGCCAAGTACGGCTCTCTAATGAAAAACTGTTTTTT.